This record looks at one T cell receptor (beta chain) sequence and its context. The germline V and J ends were trimmed by 1 base and 1 base, with 9 bases remaining between them. The germline gives CDR1 SGHTA, CDR2 FQGNSA. The CDR3 totals 15 residues. This entry comes from a study of blood T cell repertoires in COVID-19. Study at large: Spain, Italy and the United States supplied samples that represented acute and convalescent COVID-19. T cells, B-cell-depleted T cells, or PBMCs supplied cDNA or gDNA.

Per the authors' pipeline: Nucleated cell number was recorded as an estimate derived from reference gene primer amplification. Profiled with immunoSEQ multiplex PCR; TCRdb holds only in-frame clones, not every one. The V and J calls and clone size come from that table; D and trimming were worked out from the DNA. The sample holds about 16,000 clones, roughly 91% seen once. The chain recombines TRBV7-2 with TRBJ2-3, with D perhaps matching TRBD2 (5 bases). Sequenced material: peripheral blood. This TCR derives from a man aged 55 to 70 with acute or convalescent COVID-19. The CDR3 protein is CASSLVGDGTDTQYF. CDR3 sequence (DNA): TGTGCCAGCAGCTTAGTGGGAGACGGCACAGATACGCAGTATTTT.